The next 19 T cell receptor beta chains were all read from a single sample in a study of blood T cell repertoires in COVID-19. The protocol was immunoSEQ multiplex PCR, while the TCRdb copy is restricted to in-frame clones and leaves out a portion. Of some 130,000 clones listed, almost 70% are singletons. The sample consisted of peripheral blood. Receptor source: a woman aged 70-85 years with acute or convalescent COVID-19.

The chain combines TRBV7-9 with TRBJ2-5; 8 positions match TRBD1. V was pared by 4 bases and J by 5 bases, with 6 bases of the junction left unmatched. The V gene's germline CDR1 is SEHNR and CDR2 FQNEAQ (reference sequence). This CDR3 contains 14 residues. The CDR3 nucleotides read TGTGCCAGCAGCTCTGCAGGGGGCGCGGAGACCCAGTACTTC. Translated: CASSSAGGAETQYF.

The chain combines TRBV19 with TRBJ1-4; 8 bases match TRBD1. Per the germline V gene, CDR1 is LNHDA and CDR2 is SQIVND (reference sequence). The V and J ends lost 6 bases and 5 bases, in that order; junction bases with no gene match: 2. The CDR3 spans 13 residues. The CDR3 is CASRDRVNEKLFF. The CDR3 DNA follows: TGTGCCAGTAGGGACAGGGTCAATGAAAAACTGTTTTTT.

The rearrangement links TRBV11-2 to TRBJ1-4, with D perhaps TRBD1 (5 bases). This CDR3 spans 15 amino acids. Germline loops: CDR1 SGHAT, CDR2 FQNNGV. Trimming removed 2 bases at V and 7 bases at J, with 14 bases between. CDR3 residues: CASSLSLGRVEKLFF. Written as DNA, the CDR3 is TGTGCCAGCAGCTTATCTTTAGGCAGGGTTGAAAAACTGTTTTTT.

This chain links TRBV19 with TRBJ1-5; TRBD1 agrees at 8 bases. Germline-derived CDR1 and CDR2 are LNHDA and SQIVND (reference sequence). The CDR3 totals 14 residues. Unmatched junction bases numbered 7, after V lost 4 bases and J lost 8 bases. CDR3 region: CASSTRQGLKPQHF. The CDR3 DNA is TGTGCCAGTAGTACGAGACAGGGGCTGAAGCCCCAGCATTTT.

The chain carries TRBV27 and TRBJ2-1; 7 bases match TRBD2. Germline V lookup: CDR1 MNHEY, CDR2 SMNVEV (reference sequence). The CDR3 runs to 14 residues. With 6 bases clipped from V and 9 bases from J, the junction kept 11 bases outside the gene matches. The CDR3 DNA reads as TGTGCCAGCAGACTGTTGAGGGAGGGAGGTGAGCAGTTCTTC. Its protein product is CASRLLREGGEQFF.

This clone has only a few counts. The genes are TRBV9 and TRBJ2-3; TRBD1 agrees at 9 bases. The CDR3 has 16 residues. The trim removed 1 base at V and 0 bases at J, leaving 3 bases unmatched. Germline CDR1 reads SGDLS; CDR2 reads YYNGEE. CDR3 protein: CASSVLQGASTDTQYF. Here the CDR3 DNA reads TGTGCCAGCAGCGTACTACAGGGGGCTAGCACAGATACGCAGTATTTT.

The chain has TRBV29-1 and TRBJ2-3; D may be TRBD2 (5 bases). The germline V gene encodes CDR1 SQVTM and CDR2 ANQGSEA. The V end was cut by 4 bases, the J end by 2 bases, with 10 bases between. The CDR3 covers 13 residues. Written as DNA, the CDR3 is TGCAGCGTTGGGCGGGCCACCACAGATACGCAGTATTTT. As protein: CSVGRATTDTQYF.

This clone was counted a few times. The gene calls are TRBV15 and TRBJ1-1; 8 bases agree with TRBD1. V was clipped by 4 bases and J by 8 bases; unmatched bases: 3. The CDR3 covers 12 residues. Germline lookup yields CDR1 LNHNV and CDR2 YYDKDF (reference sequence). In nucleotides, the CDR3 is TGTGCCACCAGCACGCGGACAGGGGAAGCTTTCTTT. As protein: CATSTRTGEAFF. The variable domain in full, completed from reference TRBV15 and TRBJ1-1, reads DAMVIQNPRYQVTQFGKPVTLSCSQTLNHNVMYWYQQKSSQAPKLLFHYYDKDFNNEADTPDNFQSRRPNTSFCFLDIRSPGLGDTAMYLCATSTRTGEAFFGQGTRLTVV.

This clone appeared a few times. The V and J genes are TRBV9 and TRBJ2-6; the match to TRBD1 covers 7 bases. Germline assignment: CDR1 SGDLS and CDR2 YYNGEE. V dropped 3 bases and J dropped 8; count of bases not matched to a gene: 14. This CDR3 has 17 amino acids. CDR3 amino acids: CASSAGRSTGSTNVLTF. The CDR3 DNA reads as TGTGCCAGCAGCGCCGGGCGGTCGACAGGGAGTACCAACGTCCTGACTTTC.

The table lists this clone with a few counts. The chain recombines TRBV3-1 (or the pseudogene TRBV3-2) with TRBJ1-1; 7 bases map to TRBD1. The CDR3 sequence is 12 residues long. Trimming took 3 bases from V and 11 from J; bases not matched to a gene: 6. Germline assignment: CDR1 LGHDT and CDR2 YNNKEL (reference sequence). The chain's CDR3 is CASSQGQRWAFF. CDR3 DNA: TGTGCCAGCAGCCAGGGACAGAGGTGGGCTTTCTTT.

The V and J genes are TRBV3-1 (or the pseudogene TRBV3-2) and TRBJ2-7; 7 bases fit TRBD1. Trimming removed 2 bases from V and 2 bases from J; junction bases left unmatched: 9. Germline V gene sequence: CDR1 LGHDT, CDR2 YNNKEL (reference sequence). This CDR3 comprises 16 residues. The CDR3 region has the DNA TGTGCCAGCAGCCAATACTTCGGACAGGACACCTACGAGCAGTACTTC. Protein: CASSQYFGQDTYEQYF.

V gene TRBV21-1 combines with J gene TRBJ1-1; TRBD1 is the table's D call, not checked against the DNA. TRBV21-1 is a pseudogene. The CDR3 length is 15 residues. In DNA form, the CDR3 reads TGTGCCAGCAGCAAAGAGGGGTTGGGGAACACTGAAGCTTTCTTT. Its protein is CASSKEGLGNTEAFF.

The J gene is TRBJ2-7, the V gene TRBV27; a possible D gene is TRBD1 (6 bases). This CDR3 has 16 amino acids. V was cut by 5 bases and J by 1 base, with 18 bases left in between. From germline, CDR1 is MNHEY and CDR2 SMNVEV (reference sequence). CDR3 DNA: TGTGCCAGCAGTAGACACGGACAGACGTGGTCCTACGAGCAGTACTTC. Translated: CASSRHGQTWSYEQYF.

The chain employs TRBV19 and TRBJ2-3; 12 bases are shared with TRBD2. With V trimmed by 4 bases and J by 3 bases, 5 bases remained unmatched. Germline-derived CDR1 and CDR2 are LNHDA and SQIVND (reference sequence). This CDR3 is 16 amino acids long. The CDR3, as DNA: TGTGCCAGTAGTAAACTAGCGGGGGGTGCTACAGATACGCAGTATTTT. Translation: CASSKLAGGATDTQYF.

This clone appeared a few times. The rearrangement uses TRBV5-6 and TRBJ1-4; 7 bases are a match to TRBD1. V lost 2 bases and J lost 4; bases outside the gene matches: 2. This CDR3 contains 14 residues. The germline gives CDR1 SGHDT, CDR2 YYEEEE. The CDR3 DNA sequence: TGTGCCAGCAGCTTTGGGACAGATAATGAAAAACTGTTTTTT. Its protein product is CASSFGTDNEKLFF.

This chain uses TRBV6-6 with TRBJ1-2; perhaps TRBD1 as D (5 bases). This CDR3 has 11 residues. Looked up from germline, CDR1 is MNHNY and CDR2 is SVGAGI (reference sequence). V was pared by 6 bases and J by 7 bases, with 9 bases between. CDR3 DNA: TGTGCCAGCAGCCGTCAGGGTGGCTACACCTTC. Encoded protein: CASSRQGGYTF.

This clone was detected a few times. The same CDR3 is also encoded by other DNA sequences in this sample. The chain has TRBV5-1 and TRBJ1-1; 8 nucleotides match TRBD1. CDR1 and CDR2 (germline): SGHRS, YFSETQ. V shed 5 bases, J shed 1 base, and the junction held 1 base outside the gene matches. The CDR3 covers 13 residues. Here the CDR3 reads CASRGQENTEAFF. The CDR3 region has the DNA TGCGCCAGCAGGGGACAGGAGAACACTGAAGCTTTCTTT.

A few counts support this clone. The chain joins TRBV6-4 to TRBJ1-1; D might be TRBD1 (5 bases). CDR1 MRHNA and CDR2 SNTAGT come from the germline V gene. The CDR3 length is 11 residues. The V end lost 10 bases, the J end lost 9 bases, and 15 bases lay between the germline ends. The CDR3 spells CATSAGGKAFF. CDR3 DNA sequence: TGTGCCACCTCAGCGGGGGGGAAAGCTTTCTTT.

The chain joins TRBV9 to TRBJ2-7, with 12 bases matching TRBD2. Trimming cost V 4 bases and J 3 bases; bases outside gene matches: 5. The CDR3 covers 15 residues. CDR1 SGDLS and CDR2 YYNGEE come from the germline V gene. The CDR3 region has the DNA TGTGCCAGCAGCCGCGAACTAGCGGGGGGCTACGAGCAGTACTTC. Translating gives CASSRELAGGYEQYF. The variable domain in full, completed from reference TRBV9 and TRBJ2-7, reads DSGVTQTPKHLITATGQRVTLRCSPRSGDLSVYWYQQSLDQGLQFLIQYYNGEERAKGNILERFSAQQFPDLHSELNLSSLELGDSALYFCASSRELAGGYEQYFGPGTRLTVT.